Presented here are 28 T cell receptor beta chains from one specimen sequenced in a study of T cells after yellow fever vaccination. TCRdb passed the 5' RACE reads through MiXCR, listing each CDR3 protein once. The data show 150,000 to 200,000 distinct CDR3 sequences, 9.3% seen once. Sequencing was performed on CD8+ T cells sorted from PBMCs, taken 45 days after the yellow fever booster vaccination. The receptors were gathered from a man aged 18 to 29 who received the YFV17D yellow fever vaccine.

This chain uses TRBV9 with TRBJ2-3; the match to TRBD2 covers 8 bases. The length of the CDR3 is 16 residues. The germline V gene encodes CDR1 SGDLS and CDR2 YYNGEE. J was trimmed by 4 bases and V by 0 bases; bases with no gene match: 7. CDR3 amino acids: CASSVEGSGAADTQYF. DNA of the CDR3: TGTGCCAGCAGCGTAGAAGGTAGCGGGGCCGCAGATACGCAGTATTTT.

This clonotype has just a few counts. The CDR3 here is CASGGATGELFF. The CDR3 DNA follows: TGTGCCAGCGGGGGGGCAACCGGGGAGCTGTTTTTT. The J gene is TRBJ2-2, the V gene TRBV9; D possibly corresponds to TRBD2 (7 bases). V was trimmed by 7 bases and J by 5 bases, leaving 9 bases between them. The CDR3 has 12 residues. Germline CDR1 is SGDLS and CDR2 is YYNGEE.

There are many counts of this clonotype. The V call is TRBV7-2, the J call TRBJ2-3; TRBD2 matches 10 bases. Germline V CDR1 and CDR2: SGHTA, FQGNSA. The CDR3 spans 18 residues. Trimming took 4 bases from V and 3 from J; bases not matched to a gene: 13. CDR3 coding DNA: TGTGCCAGCAGCTCGTCCCCGTCCGAGACTAGCGGGACAGATACGCAGTATTTT. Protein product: CASSSSPSETSGTDTQYF.

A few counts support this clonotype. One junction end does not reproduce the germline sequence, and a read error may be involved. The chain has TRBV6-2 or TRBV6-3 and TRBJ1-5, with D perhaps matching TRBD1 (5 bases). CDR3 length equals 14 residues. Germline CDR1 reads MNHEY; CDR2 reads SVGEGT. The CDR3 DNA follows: TGTGCCAGCAGTGGTGGGGCAGGCAATCAGGCCCAGCATTTT. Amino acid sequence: CASSGGAGNQAQHF.

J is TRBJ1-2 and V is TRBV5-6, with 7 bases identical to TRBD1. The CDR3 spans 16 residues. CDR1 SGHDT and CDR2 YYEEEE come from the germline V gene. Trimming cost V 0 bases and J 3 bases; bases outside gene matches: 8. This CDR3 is CASSLVVGGTDYGYTF. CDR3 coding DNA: TGTGCCAGCAGCTTGGTTGTAGGGGGCACTGACTATGGCTACACCTTC.

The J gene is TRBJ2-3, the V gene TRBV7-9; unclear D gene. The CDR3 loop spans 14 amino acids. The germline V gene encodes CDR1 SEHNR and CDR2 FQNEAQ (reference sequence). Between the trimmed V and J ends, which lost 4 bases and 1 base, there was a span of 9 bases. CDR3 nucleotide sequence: TGTGCCAGCAGCTCCACTGCAGGCACAGATACGCAGTATTTT. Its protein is CASSSTAGTDTQYF.

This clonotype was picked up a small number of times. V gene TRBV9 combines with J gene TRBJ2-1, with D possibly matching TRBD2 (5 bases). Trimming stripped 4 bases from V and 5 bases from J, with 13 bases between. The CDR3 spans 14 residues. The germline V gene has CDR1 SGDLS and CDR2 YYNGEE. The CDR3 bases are TGTGCCAGCAGCTCCCAGATGCGGGACAATGAGCAGTTCTTC. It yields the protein CASSSQMRDNEQFF.

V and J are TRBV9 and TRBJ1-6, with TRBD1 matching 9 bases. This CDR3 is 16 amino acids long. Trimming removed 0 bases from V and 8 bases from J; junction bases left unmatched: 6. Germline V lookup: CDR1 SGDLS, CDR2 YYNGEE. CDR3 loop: CASSVEAGTGYSPLHF. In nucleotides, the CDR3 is TGTGCCAGCAGCGTAGAGGCCGGGACAGGGTATTCACCCCTCCACTTT.

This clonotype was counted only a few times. The CDR3 protein is CASSQGLSQGTYGYTF. CDR3 nucleotide sequence: TGCGCCAGCAGCCAAGGTTTGAGCCAGGGCACATATGGCTACACCTTC. This chain joins TRBV4-3 and TRBJ1-2; possibly TRBD1 for D (5 bases). V was shortened by 1 base and J by 5 bases, with 17 bases between the two germline ends. There are 16 residues in the CDR3. The germline V gene encodes CDR1 LGHNA and CDR2 YSLEER.

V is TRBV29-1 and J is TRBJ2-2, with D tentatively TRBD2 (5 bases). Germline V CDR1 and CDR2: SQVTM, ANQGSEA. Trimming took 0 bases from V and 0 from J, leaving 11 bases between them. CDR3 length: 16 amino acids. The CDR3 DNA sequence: TGCAGCGTTGAAGATTCCCGGGAAACGAACACCGGGGAGCTGTTTTTT. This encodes CSVEDSRETNTGELFF.

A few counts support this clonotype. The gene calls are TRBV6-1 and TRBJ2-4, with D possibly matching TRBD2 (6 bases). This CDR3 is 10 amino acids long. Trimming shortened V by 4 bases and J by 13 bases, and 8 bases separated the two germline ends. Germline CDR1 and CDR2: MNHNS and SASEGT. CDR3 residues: CASSAAGQYF. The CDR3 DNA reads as TGTGCCAGCAGTGCTGCGGGGCAGTACTTC.

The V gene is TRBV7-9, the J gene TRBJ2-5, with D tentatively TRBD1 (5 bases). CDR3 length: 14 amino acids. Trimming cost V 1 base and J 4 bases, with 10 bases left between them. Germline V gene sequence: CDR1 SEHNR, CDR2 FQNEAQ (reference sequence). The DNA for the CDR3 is TGTGCCAGCAGCTTAGAAGGGGAACCAGAGACCCAGTACTTC. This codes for CASSLEGEPETQYF.

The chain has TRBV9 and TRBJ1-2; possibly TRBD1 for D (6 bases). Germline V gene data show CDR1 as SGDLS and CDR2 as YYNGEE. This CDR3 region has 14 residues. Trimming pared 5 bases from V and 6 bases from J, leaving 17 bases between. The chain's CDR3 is CASSGGWMQDGYTF. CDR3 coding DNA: TGTGCCAGCAGTGGGGGCTGGATGCAAGATGGCTACACCTTC.

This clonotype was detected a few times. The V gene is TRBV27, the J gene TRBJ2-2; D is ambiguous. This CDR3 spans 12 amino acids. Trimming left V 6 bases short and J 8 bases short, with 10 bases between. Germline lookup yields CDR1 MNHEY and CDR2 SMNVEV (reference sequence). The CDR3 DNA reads TGTGCCAGCAGCAAGGGCGGTGGGGAGCTGTTTTTT. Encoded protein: CASSKGGGELFF.

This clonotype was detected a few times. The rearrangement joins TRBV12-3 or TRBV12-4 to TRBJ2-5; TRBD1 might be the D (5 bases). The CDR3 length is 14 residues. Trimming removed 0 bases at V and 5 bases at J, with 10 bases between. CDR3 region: CASSLALQGETQYF. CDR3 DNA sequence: TGTGCCAGCAGTTTAGCGCTGCAGGGCGAGACCCAGTACTTC.

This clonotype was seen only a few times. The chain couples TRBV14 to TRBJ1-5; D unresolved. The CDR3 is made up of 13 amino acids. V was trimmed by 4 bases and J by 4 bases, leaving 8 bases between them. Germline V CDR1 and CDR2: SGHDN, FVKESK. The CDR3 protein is CASSPAINQPQHF. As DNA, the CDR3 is TGTGCCAGCAGCCCGGCCATAAATCAGCCCCAGCATTTT.

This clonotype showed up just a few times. The CDR3 nucleotides are TGTGCCAGCAGCTTGGAGGGTGCACGCGATGAGCAGTTCTTC. Amino acids: CASSLEGARDEQFF. This chain links TRBV5-4 with TRBJ2-1; D not certain. Trimming took 0 bases from V and 8 from J, leaving 12 bases between them. Germline lookup yields CDR1 SGHNT and CDR2 YYREEE (reference sequence). CDR3 length equals 14 residues. Complete variable domain (other parts from reference TRBV5-4 and TRBJ2-1): ETGVTQSPTHLIKTRGQQVTLRCSSQSGHNTVSWYQQALGQGPQFIFQYYREEENGRGNFPPRFSGLQFPNYSSELNVNALELDDSALYLCASSLEGARDEQFFGPGTRLTVL.

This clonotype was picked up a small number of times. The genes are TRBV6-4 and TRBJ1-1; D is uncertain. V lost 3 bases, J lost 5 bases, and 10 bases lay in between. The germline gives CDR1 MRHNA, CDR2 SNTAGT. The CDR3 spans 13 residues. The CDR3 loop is CASSDGGRTEAFF. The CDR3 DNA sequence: TGTGCCAGCAGTGATGGCGGCCGAACTGAAGCTTTCTTT.

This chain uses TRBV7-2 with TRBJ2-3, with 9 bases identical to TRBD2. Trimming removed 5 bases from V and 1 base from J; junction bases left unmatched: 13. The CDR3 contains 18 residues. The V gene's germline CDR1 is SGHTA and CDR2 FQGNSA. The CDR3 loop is CASSPRPGSGGRTDTQYF. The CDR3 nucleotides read TGTGCCAGCAGCCCCCGCCCCGGTAGCGGGGGACGCACAGATACGCAGTATTTT.

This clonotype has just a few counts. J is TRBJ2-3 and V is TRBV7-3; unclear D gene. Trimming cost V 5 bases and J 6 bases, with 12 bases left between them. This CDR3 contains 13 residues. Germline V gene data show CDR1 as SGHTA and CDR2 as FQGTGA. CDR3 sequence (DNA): TGTGCCAGCAGCCTCCCAGCTGAGGATACGCAGTATTTT. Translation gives CASSLPAEDTQYF.

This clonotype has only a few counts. Here the CDR3 reads CASSPTLGSYNEQFF. The CDR3 DNA is TGTGCCAGCAGCCCCACGTTGGGCTCCTACAATGAGCAGTTCTTC. This chain links TRBV7-3 with TRBJ2-1; D is undetermined. The CDR3 has 15 amino acids. Looked up from germline, CDR1 is SGHTA and CDR2 is FQGTGA. V gave up 5 bases and J gave up 0 bases, with 11 bases separating them.

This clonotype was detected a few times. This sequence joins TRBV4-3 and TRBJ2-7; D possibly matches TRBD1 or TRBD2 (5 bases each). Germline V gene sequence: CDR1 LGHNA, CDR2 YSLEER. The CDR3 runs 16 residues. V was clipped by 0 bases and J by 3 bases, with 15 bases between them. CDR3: CASSQDLAVGVYEQYF. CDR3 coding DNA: TGCGCCAGCAGCCAAGATCTGGCAGTGGGGGTCTACGAGCAGTACTTC.

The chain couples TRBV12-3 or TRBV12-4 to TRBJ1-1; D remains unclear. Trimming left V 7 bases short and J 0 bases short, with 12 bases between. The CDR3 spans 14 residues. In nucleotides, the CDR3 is TGTGCCAGCACCTTGGGGTTCATGAACACTGAAGCTTTCTTT. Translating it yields CASTLGFMNTEAFF.

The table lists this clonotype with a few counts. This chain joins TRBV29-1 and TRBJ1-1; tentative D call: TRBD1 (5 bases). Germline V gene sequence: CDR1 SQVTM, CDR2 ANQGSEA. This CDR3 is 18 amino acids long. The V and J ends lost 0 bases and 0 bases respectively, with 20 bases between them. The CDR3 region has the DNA TGCAGCGTTGAAGATCGAGGAGGGACTCCCTTATTGAACACTGAAGCTTTCTTT. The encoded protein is CSVEDRGGTPLLNTEAFF.

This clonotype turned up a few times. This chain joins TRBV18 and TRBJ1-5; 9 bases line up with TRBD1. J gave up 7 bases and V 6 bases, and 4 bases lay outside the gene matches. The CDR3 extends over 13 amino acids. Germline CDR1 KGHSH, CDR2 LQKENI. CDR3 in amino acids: CASSRTGDQPQHF. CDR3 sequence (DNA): TGTGCCAGCTCCAGGACAGGGGACCAGCCCCAGCATTTT.

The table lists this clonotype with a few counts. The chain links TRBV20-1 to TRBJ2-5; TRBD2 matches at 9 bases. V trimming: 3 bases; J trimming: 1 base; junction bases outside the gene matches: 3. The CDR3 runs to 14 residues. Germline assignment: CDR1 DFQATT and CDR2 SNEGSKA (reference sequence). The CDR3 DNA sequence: TGCAGTGCTAGGGGAGCGGGGGGCCAAGAGACCCAGTACTTC. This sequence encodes CSARGAGGQETQYF.

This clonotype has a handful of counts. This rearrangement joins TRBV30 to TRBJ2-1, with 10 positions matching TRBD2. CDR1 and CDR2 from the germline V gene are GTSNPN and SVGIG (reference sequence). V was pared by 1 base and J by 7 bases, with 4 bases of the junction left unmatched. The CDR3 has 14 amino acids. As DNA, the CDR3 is TGTGCCTGGAGTGAGGGACTAGCGTGGAATGAGCAGTTCTTC. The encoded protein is CAWSEGLAWNEQFF.

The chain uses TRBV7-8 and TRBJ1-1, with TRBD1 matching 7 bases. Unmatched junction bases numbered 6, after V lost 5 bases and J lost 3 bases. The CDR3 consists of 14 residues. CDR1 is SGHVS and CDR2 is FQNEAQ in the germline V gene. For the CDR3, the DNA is TGTGCCAGCAGCCTGGACAGGTGGGACACTGAAGCTTTCTTT. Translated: CASSLDRWDTEAFF.